What follows are 27 T cell receptor beta chains derived from one specimen sequenced in a study of OX40 agonist ivuxolimab in advanced cancers. The assay was immunoSEQ multiplex PCR, and TCRdb's table has in-frame clones only and misses some. The sample has 82,000 or so clones, 85% seen once. This specimen consisted of CD4+ or CD8+ T cells sorted from blood, obtained in a trial of the OX40 agonist ivuxolimab. Receptor source: an adult with an advanced solid tumor such as melanoma, head and neck, liver or kidney cancer.

The V call is TRBV5-1, the J call TRBJ1-6, with unresolved D. The CDR3 totals 13 residues. The germline V gene has CDR1 SGHRS and CDR2 YFSETQ. V was pared by 4 bases and J by 7 bases, with 9 bases between. In nucleotides, the CDR3 is TGCGCCAGCAGCCAGGACTGGAATTCACCCCTCCACTTT. Translated: CASSQDWNSPLHF. Looking up the rest from reference TRBV5-1 and TRBJ1-6 gives the full variable domain: KAGVTQTPRYLIKTRGQQVTLSCSPISGHRSVSWYQQTPGQGLQFLFEYFSETQRNKGNFPGRFSGRQFSNSRSEMNVSTLELGDSALYLCASSQDWNSPLHFGNGTRLTVT.

This rearrangement joins TRBV7-3 to TRBJ2-3, with D maybe TRBD2 (5 bases). Germline CDR1 is SGHTA and CDR2 is FQGTGA. CDR3 length: 14 residues. Trimming took off 1 base at V and 4 bases at J, with 9 bases between the two ends. The chain's CDR3 is CASSLNTRADTQYF. Written as DNA, the CDR3 is TGTGCCAGCAGCTTAAATACTAGAGCAGATACGCAGTATTTT.

This clone has just a few counts. V and J are TRBV4-2 and TRBJ2-7; 7 positions match TRBD1. The CDR3 runs 16 residues. The germline V gene encodes CDR1 LGHNA and CDR2 YNFKEQ. V shed 0 bases and J 2 bases; nucleotides not matched to a gene: 7. The CDR3 region is CASSQDGSGGTYEQYF. CDR3 DNA: TGTGCCAGCAGCCAAGATGGTTCAGGGGGAACCTACGAGCAGTACTTC.

This clone was seen only a few times. The rearrangement links TRBV30 to TRBJ1-1, with TRBD1 identical over 10 bases. This CDR3 comprises 12 residues. J gave up 1 base and V 8 bases, and 1 base lay outside the gene matches. Germline V CDR1 and CDR2: GTSNPN, SVGIG (reference sequence). The CDR3 nucleotides read TGTGCCGGGGACAGGGGGAACACTGAAGCTTTCTTT. It yields the protein CAGDRGNTEAFF.

The chain has TRBV19 and TRBJ1-1; D gene ambiguous. Germline CDR1 is LNHDA and CDR2 is SQIVND (reference sequence). V lost 5 bases and J 1 base, leaving 11 bases between the germline ends. This CDR3 has 14 residues. CDR3 region: CASSVEWENTEAFF. The DNA for the CDR3 is TGTGCCAGTAGTGTTGAATGGGAGAACACTGAAGCTTTCTTT.

The rearrangement uses TRBV6-5 and TRBJ2-7; 8 bases map to TRBD1. This CDR3 is 14 amino acids long. Trimming removed 6 bases from V and 2 bases from J; junction bases left unmatched: 6. CDR1 is MNHEY, CDR2 SVGAGI, per germline. CDR3: CASRRTGPPYEQYF. Here the CDR3 DNA reads TGTGCCAGCAGGAGGACAGGGCCCCCCTACGAGCAGTACTTC.

The chain recombines TRBV7-9 with TRBJ2-5, with TRBD2 matching over 15 bases. CDR3 length: 16 residues. The V segment lost 5 bases and the J segment 4 bases; nucleotides outside the gene matches: 5. Germline values: CDR1 SEHNR, CDR2 FQNEAQ (reference sequence). The DNA of the CDR3 is TGTGCCAGCAGCCCCGGACTAGCGGGGGGGCTAGAGACCCAGTACTTC. This translates into CASSPGLAGGLETQYF.

This chain links TRBV30 with TRBJ1-1; D ambiguous. Trimming stripped 0 bases from V and 0 bases from J, with 8 bases between. The CDR3 totals 14 residues. Per the germline V gene, CDR1 is GTSNPN and CDR2 is SVGIG (reference sequence). CDR3 sequence: CAWSVPEMNTEAFF. The CDR3, as DNA: TGTGCCTGGAGTGTTCCAGAGATGAACACTGAAGCTTTCTTT.

V usage is TRBV5-4 and J usage is TRBJ2-1; D is possibly TRBD1 (5 bases). V shed 4 bases and J shed 5 bases, with 10 bases lying between them. CDR3 size: 13 residues. Germline V gene data show CDR1 as SGHNT and CDR2 as YYREEE (reference sequence). CDR3 nucleotides: TGTGCCAGCAGCCAAGACAGAAACAATGAGCAGTTCTTC. Translation gives CASSQDRNNEQFF.

Only a few counts were recorded for this clone. The chain recombines TRBV2 with TRBJ1-2; D is ambiguous. The CDR3 totals 15 residues. The V and J ends lost 1 base and 4 bases respectively, with 13 bases between them. Germline V gene lookup returns CDR1 SNHLY and CDR2 FYNNEI. The CDR3 bases are TGTGCCAGCAGTGAAGGAGCAGCGGGTGCCTATGGCTACACCTTC. Amino acid sequence: CASSEGAAGAYGYTF.

The chain combines TRBV28 with TRBJ1-2, with D unclear. The CDR3 sequence is 14 residues long. Looked up from germline, CDR1 is MDHEN and CDR2 is SYDVKM. The V and J ends lost 7 bases and 4 bases respectively, with 16 bases between them. The CDR3 region is CASIPSGGFYGYTF. Here the CDR3 DNA reads TGTGCCAGCATTCCGTCTGGAGGATTCTATGGCTACACCTTC.

The chain has TRBV28 and TRBJ2-1; unclear D gene. V was shortened by 5 bases and J by 0 bases, with 11 bases between the two germline ends. The CDR3 extends over 15 amino acids. Germline V gene lookup returns CDR1 MDHEN and CDR2 SYDVKM. The CDR3 bases are TGTGCCAGCAGTGGAGAGAGGAGCTCCTACAATGAGCAGTTCTTC. Residues: CASSGERSSYNEQFF. The whole variable domain, filled in from reference TRBV28 and TRBJ2-1, reads DVKVTQSSRYLVKRTGEKVFLECVQDMDHENMFWYRQDPGLGLRLIYFSYDVKMKEKGDIPEGYSVSREKKERFSLILESASTNQTSMYLCASSGERSSYNEQFFGPGTRLTVL.

The rearrangement uses TRBV28 and TRBJ1-3; no clear D. The V end was cut by 7 bases, the J end by 2 bases, with 12 bases between. CDR1 MDHEN and CDR2 SYDVKM come from the germline V gene. CDR3 length: 14 amino acids. CDR3 residues: CASTPTVAGNTIYF. The CDR3, as DNA: TGTGCCAGCACTCCAACGGTTGCTGGAAACACCATATATTTT.

The CDR3 protein is CASSPGPGTSGGHGDTQYF. CDR3 DNA sequence: TGCGCCAGCAGCCCGGGTCCCGGGACTAGCGGGGGGCACGGAGATACGCAGTATTTT. The chain uses TRBV5-1 and TRBJ2-3; TRBD2 matches 15 bases. Trimming at V came to 4 bases and at J to 5 bases, leaving 14 bases not matched to a gene. The CDR3 length is 19 residues. Germline values: CDR1 SGHRS, CDR2 YFSETQ. Complete variable domain (other parts from reference TRBV5-1 and TRBJ2-3): KAGVTQTPRYLIKTRGQQVTLSCSPISGHRSVSWYQQTPGQGLQFLFEYFSETQRNKGNFPGRFSGRQFSNSRSEMNVSTLELGDSALYLCASSPGPGTSGGHGDTQYFGPGTRLTVL.

This chain links TRBV30 with TRBJ2-5, with 12 bases identical to TRBD1. The J segment lost 5 bases and the V segment lost 5 bases, leaving 9 bases of the junction unmatched. From germline, CDR1 is GTSNPN and CDR2 SVGIG (reference sequence). The CDR3 consists of 15 residues. This CDR3 is CAWGRGGTGGETQYF. CDR3 coding DNA: TGTGCCTGGGGCCGCGGGGGGACAGGGGGCGAGACCCAGTACTTC. Together with reference TRBV30 and TRBJ2-5, the CDR3 gives the full variable domain: SQTIHQWPATLVQPVGSPLSLECTVEGTSNPNLYWYRQAAGRGLQLLFYSVGIGQISSEVPQNLSASRPQDRQFILSSKKLLLSDSGFYLCAWGRGGTGGETQYFGPGTRLLVL.

This chain links TRBV6-5 with TRBJ2-2; D gene unclear. Germline CDR1 is MNHEY and CDR2 is SVGAGI. V was trimmed by 1 base and J by 0 bases, leaving 6 bases between them. The CDR3 is made up of 15 amino acids. The CDR3 DNA reads TGTGCCAGCAGTTACTTCACTACGAACACCGGGGAGCTGTTTTTT. Translated, it gives CASSYFTTNTGELFF.

The chain joins TRBV5-1 to TRBJ1-6; no clear D gene. The CDR3 contains 13 residues. Trimming left V 4 bases short and J 7 bases short, with 9 bases between. Looked up from germline, CDR1 is SGHRS and CDR2 is YFSETQ. CDR3 residues: CASSPSRNSPLHF. The CDR3, as DNA: TGCGCCAGCAGCCCTTCCCGGAATTCACCCCTCCACTTT.

The V call is TRBV30, the J call TRBJ2-7; D unclear. CDR3 length: 11 residues. The ends were cut back, 0 bases at V and 5 bases at J, with 5 bases in the middle. Germline lookup yields CDR1 GTSNPN and CDR2 SVGIG (reference sequence). The CDR3, as DNA: TGTGCCTGGAGTGTAGGAAACGAGCAGTACTTC. This codes for CAWSVGNEQYF.

The rearrangement joins TRBV6-5 to TRBJ2-2; possibly TRBD1 or TRBD2 for D (5 bases each). Trimming removed 7 bases at V and 4 bases at J, with 13 bases between. The CDR3 contains 14 residues. CDR1 and CDR2 (germline): MNHEY, SVGAGI. CDR3 sequence: CASTSGTATGELFF. Here the CDR3 DNA reads TGTGCCAGCACATCAGGGACCGCCACCGGGGAGCTGTTTTTT.

The rearrangement links TRBV2 to TRBJ2-5, with a weak D call TRBD2 (5 bases). Trimming removed 4 bases from V and 4 bases from J, with 13 bases in between. The CDR3 has 14 amino acids. The germline V gene encodes CDR1 SNHLY and CDR2 FYNNEI. CDR3 sequence reads: CASSADLSGETQYF. CDR3 nucleotides: TGTGCCAGCAGTGCGGACTTGTCCGGAGAGACCCAGTACTTC.

The rearrangement uses TRBV5-4 and TRBJ1-4; D is uncertain. The CDR3 consists of 13 residues. In germline, CDR1 is SGHNT, CDR2 YYREEE (reference sequence). The V end was cut by 0 bases, the J end by 5 bases, with 5 bases between. CDR3: CASSLGENEKLFF. CDR3 DNA: TGTGCCAGCAGCTTGGGGGAGAATGAAAAACTGTTTTTT.

V gene TRBV10-3 combines with J gene TRBJ2-2, with TRBD1 as a possible D gene (5 bases). Germline V gives CDR1 ENHRY, CDR2 SYGVKD. V lost 6 bases, J lost 3 bases, and 11 bases lay in between. The CDR3 has 14 residues. The CDR3 loop is CAISTGPDTGELFF. CDR3 sequence (DNA): TGTGCCATCAGCACAGGCCCCGACACCGGGGAGCTGTTTTTT.

The CDR3 nucleotides read TGTGCCAGCAGCGTAGGCCTCTGGCGGGGGGCTGACAATGAGCAGTTCTTC. It encodes CASSVGLWRGADNEQFF. J is TRBJ2-1 and V is TRBV9; 8 bases agree with TRBD2. Per the germline V gene, CDR1 is SGDLS and CDR2 is YYNGEE. Germline trimming cut 0 bases from V and 5 bases from J; bases unmatched to any gene: 10. The CDR3 has 17 amino acids.

In its sample, this clone is medium-sized. The V call is TRBV2, the J call TRBJ1-1; TRBD1 agrees at 8 bases. The CDR3 totals 14 residues. CDR1 and CDR2 from the germline V gene are SNHLY and FYNNEI. The V gene end was trimmed by 7 bases and the J gene end by 5 bases; junction bases not matched to a gene: 9. The CDR3 sequence is CASTLAQGATEAFF. The CDR3 nucleotides read TGTGCCAGCACCCTCGCCCAGGGGGCGACTGAAGCTTTCTTT.

The genes are TRBV18 and TRBJ1-5, with TRBD1 as a possible D gene (6 bases). CDR3 length equals 14 residues. The germline V gene encodes CDR1 KGHSH and CDR2 LQKENI. Deletions cut 3 bases from V and 4 bases from J, with 10 bases between. CDR3 residues: CASSPETGNQPQHF. The CDR3 DNA reads as TGTGCCAGCTCACCGGAGACAGGAAATCAGCCCCAGCATTTT.

This clone was picked up a small number of times. The chain employs TRBV7-7 and TRBJ1-5; D remains unclear. In germline, CDR1 is SSHAT, CDR2 FNYEAQ (reference sequence). The length of the CDR3 is 13 residues. V was pared by 2 bases and J by 3 bases, with 5 bases between. CDR3 nucleotides: TGTGCCAGCAGCTTATCCCTCAATCAGCCCCAGCATTTT. Its translation: CASSLSLNQPQHF.

The chain employs TRBV6-5 and TRBJ1-2; TRBD1 aligns across 9 bases. Germline trimming cut 5 bases from V and 8 bases from J; bases unmatched to any gene: 12. This CDR3 comprises 15 residues. Per germline, CDR1 MNHEY and CDR2 SVGAGI. CDR3 in DNA: TGTGCCAGCAGTAGGGGACTACAGGGGGCGCGGGGCTACACCTTC. Its protein is CASSRGLQGARGYTF.